These T cell receptor beta chains were read from a single sample in a study of glioma-infiltrating T cells. TCRdb reprocessed the multiplex PCR reads via MiXCR and lists one record per CDR3 protein. The data hold a few hundred thousand distinct CDR3 sequences, with about two fifths observed a single time. Sequencing was carried out using glioma tissue, nonneoplastic brain tissue, or PBMCs (not recorded which). The source is a human donor with low-grade glioma or glioblastoma, undergoing nonglioma brain surgery, or in good health (not recorded which). CDR3s include the opening cysteine and the closing phenylalanine or tryptophan. The order of the fields is V gene, clone size, J gene, D gene, CDR3 DNA, CDR3 protein. A D gene is named only where the DNA matches it firmly. The size entry is marked missing in some rows and otherwise reads once, few, many or a size class.

>TRBV28|many|TRBJ1-2|.
TGTGCCAGCAGTTTGCGGCGCTATGGCTACACCTTC
CASSLRRYGYTF
>TRBV4-3|few|TRBJ1-1|.
TGCGCCAGCAGCCAAGATGTGGGCACTGAAGCTTTCTTT
CASSQDVGTEAFF
>TRBV10-3|.|TRBJ2-7|.
TGTGCCACCACCCGGGAGCTGGGACGTCCCTACGAGCAGTACTTC
CATTRELGRPYEQYF
>TRBV7-2|few|TRBJ2-7|.
TGTGCCAGCAGCTACAGGGTTGAGCAGTACTTC
CASSYRVEQYF
>TRBV5-1|.|TRBJ2-5|.
TGCGCCAGCAGCGGCCGGGCCCCAAGCCAAGAGACCCAGTACTTC
CASSGRAPSQETQYF
>TRBV2|many|TRBJ1-6|.
TGTGCCAGCAGTGAAGTCCCAGGGTTCAATTCACCCCTCCACTTT
CASSEVPGFNSPLHF
>TRBV20-1|few|TRBJ2-1|TRBD2
TGCAGTGCTACGACTAGCGGGATGTACAATGAGCAGTTCTTC
CSATTSGMYNEQFF
>TRBV5-1|.|TRBJ2-7|TRBD1
TGCGCCAGCAGAGAGACAGGGACCGAGGACGAGCAGTACTTC
CASRETGTEDEQYF
>TRBV6-2/TRBV6-3|.|TRBJ2-3|TRBD2
TGTGCCAGCTCCCTCTTAGCGGGGAAGCCAGATACGCAGTATTTT
CASSLLAGKPDTQYF
>TRBV20-1|few|TRBJ2-7|.
TGCAGTGCTGAGGGTCTCTACGAGCAGTACTTC
CSAEGLYEQYF
>TRBV4-1|few|TRBJ2-1|.
TGCGCCAGCAGCCAAGATGGGCCGGAATCCCACAATGAGCAGTTCTTC
CASSQDGPESHNEQFF
>TRBV6-1|.|TRBJ2-4|TRBD1
TGTGCCAGCGGAGACAGGGACCTAGCCAAAAACATTCAGTACTTC
CASGDRDLAKNIQYF
>TRBV28|many|TRBJ2-7|.
TGTGCCAGCAGTTTCGAGATTAGCGGAAGCTCCTACGAGCAGTACTTC
CASSFEISGSSYEQYF
>TRBV28|.|TRBJ1-4|.
TGTGCCAGCAGTTCGCAAAAGGGGTGGACTAATGAAAAACTGTTTTTT
CASSSQKGWTNEKLFF
>TRBV7-9|.|TRBJ2-1|.
TGTGCCAGCCAAGGACCCGAGCAGTTCTTC
CASQGPEQFF
>TRBV20-1|.|TRBJ2-3|.
TGCAGTGCTAGGCCGTGGGGTGGCACAGATACGCAGTATTTT
CSARPWGGTDTQYF
>TRBV4-1|.|TRBJ1-2|.
TGCGCCAGCAGCCAACCGGCTGGGGGCTACACCTTC
CASSQPAGGYTF
>TRBV20-1|many|TRBJ1-5|.
TGCAGTGCTAGTCGGCAATGGGATCAGCCCCAGCATTTT
CSASRQWDQPQHF
>TRBV7-9|.|TRBJ1-5|TRBD1
TGTGCCAGCAGCCGGAGGACAGGGGTTGGTGCTGGGGGTCAGCCCCAGCATTTT
CASSRRTGVGAGGQPQHF
>TRBV11-2|.|TRBJ2-1|TRBD2
TGTGCCAGCAGCCCCTGGACTAGCGGCCTCAATGACCAGTTCTTC
CASSPWTSGLNDQFF
>TRBV12-3/TRBV12-4|.|TRBJ2-7|.
TGTGCCAGCAGTCCCCAGAGGGGTACCGAGCAGTACTTC
CASSPQRGTEQYF
>TRBV5-1|.|TRBJ2-1|.
TGCGCCAGCAGCTTGGTACCTGCCAGCTCCTACAATGAGCAGTTCTTC
CASSLVPASSYNEQFF
>TRBV2|few|TRBJ2-1|TRBD2
TGTGCCAGCAGTGATATGGGGGGGGTTTACAATGAGCAGTTCTTC
CASSDMGGVYNEQFF
>TRBV7-2|few|TRBJ1-5|.
TGTGCCAGCAGCTTAGGCACGGGCCAGCCCCAGCATTTT
CASSLGTGQPQHF